This TCR beta chain was captured by sequencing in a study of shared clonotypes between healthy human individuals. The CDR3 length is 16 residues. CDR1 and CDR2 (germline): SGDLS, YYNGEE. Deletions cut 0 bases from V and 7 bases from J, with 16 bases between. The repertoire was sequenced with immunoSEQ multiplex PCR; TCRdb's copy has only in-frame clones and lacks some. The table records over 1.4 million clones, around 97% of them present only once. This receptor was taken from a man between 25 and 39 years old in good health. The source material was naive CD4+ T cells sorted from blood. The subset is: CD45RA+ positively selected. V is TRBV9 and J is TRBJ2-2; no firm D call. The CDR3 region is CASSVGASGSSGELFF. In nucleotides, the CDR3 is TGTGCCAGCAGCGTAGGGGCTAGTGGTAGCAGCGGGGAGCTGTTTTTT. Full variable domain (remainder filled in from reference TRBV9 and TRBJ2-2): DSGVTQTPKHLITATGQRVTLRCSPRSGDLSVYWYQQSLDQGLQFLIQYYNGEERAKGNILERFSAQQFPDLHSELNLSSLELGDSALYFCASSVGASGSSGELFFGEGSRLTVL.